The present T cell receptor beta chain was sequenced within a study of blood T cell repertoires in COVID-19. Across the study: T cells, B-cell-depleted T cells, or PBMCs supplied cDNA or gDNA.

Clones were sequenced by immunoSEQ multiplex PCR, and TCRdb holds only the in-frame ones, with some missing. The table has under 300,000 clones, under 85% seen once. Trimming removed 2 bases from V and 8 bases from J, with 10 bases in between. The germline V gene encodes CDR1 LGHDT and CDR2 YNNKEL (reference sequence). The CDR3 sequence is 13 residues long. V and J are TRBV3-1 (or the pseudogene TRBV3-2) and TRBJ2-1, with D tentatively TRBD1 (6 bases). Material: peripheral blood. The source is a man aged 25 to 40 who had recovered from COVID-19. CDR3 loop: CASSQNRVHEQFF. CDR3 coding DNA: TGTGCCAGCAGCCAAAACAGGGTCCATGAGCAGTTCTTC.